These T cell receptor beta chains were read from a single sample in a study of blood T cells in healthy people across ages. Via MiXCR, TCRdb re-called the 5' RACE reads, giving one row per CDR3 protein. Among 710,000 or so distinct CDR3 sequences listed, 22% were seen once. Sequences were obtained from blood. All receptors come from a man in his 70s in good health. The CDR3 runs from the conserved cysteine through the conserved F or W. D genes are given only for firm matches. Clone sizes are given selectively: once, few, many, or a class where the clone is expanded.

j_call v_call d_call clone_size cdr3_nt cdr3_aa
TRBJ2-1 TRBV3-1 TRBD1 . TGTGCCAGCAGCCAGCTAAGGGACAGGGGGCGTAATGAGCAGTTCTTC CASSQLRDRGRNEQFF
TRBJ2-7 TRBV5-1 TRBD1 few TGCGCCAGCAGCTTTGGACAGGGGAGATACGAGCAGTACTTC CASSFGQGRYEQYF
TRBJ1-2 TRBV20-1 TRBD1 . TGCAGTGCCCGAGACAGGGGACAAGGCTATGGCTACACCTTC CSARDRGQGYGYTF
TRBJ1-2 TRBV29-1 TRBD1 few TGCAGCGCCGGGACAGGGATCTATGGCTACACCTTC CSAGTGIYGYTF
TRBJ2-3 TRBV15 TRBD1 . TGTGCCACGACTACTGGGTTACAGGGGTTATCAGATACGCAGTATTTT CATTTGLQGLSDTQYF
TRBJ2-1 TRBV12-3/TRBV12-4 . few TGTGCCAGCAGTTTCTTCACCAACAATGAGCAGTTCTTC CASSFFTNNEQFF
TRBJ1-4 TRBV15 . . TGTGCCACCAGCAGAAGGCCCACTAATGAAAAACTGTTTTTT CATSRRPTNEKLFF
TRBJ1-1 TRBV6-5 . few TGTGCCAGCAGTTACTTGGCCGAGAACACTGAAGCTTTCTTT CASSYLAENTEAFF
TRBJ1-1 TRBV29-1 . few TGCAGCGTTGAAGAGTACGGGGTGGGGACGAGCACTGAAGCTTTCTTT CSVEEYGVGTSTEAFF
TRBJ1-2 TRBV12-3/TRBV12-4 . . TGTGCCAGCACCCCGGGGAATGGGGGCTATGGCTACACCTTC CASTPGNGGYGYTF
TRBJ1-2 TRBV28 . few TGTGCCAGCAGGCGGGGGGCAGGGCGAGGCTACACCTTC CASRRGAGRGYTF
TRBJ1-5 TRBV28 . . TGTGCCAGCAGTCGTCCGACAGAGAGGAACAATCAGCCCCAGCATTTT CASSRPTERNNQPQHF
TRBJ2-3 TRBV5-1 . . TGCGCCAGCAGCTTGGCCAGCGGTGATATCAGAGGTACGCAGTATTTT CASSLASGDIRGTQYF
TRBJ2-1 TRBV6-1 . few TGTGCCAGCACAAACCCCTACTCCTACAATGAGCAGTTCTTC CASTNPYSYNEQFF
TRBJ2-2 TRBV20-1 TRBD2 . TGCAGTGCGACGGGAGGGCCATACACCGGGGAGCTGTTTTTT CSATGGPYTGELFF
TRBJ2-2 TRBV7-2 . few TGTGCCAGCAGCCCCCAAGGCAGCTGGGAGCTGTTTTTT CASSPQGSWELFF
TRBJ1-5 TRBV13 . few TGTGCCAGCAGCTCGGGACCCAGGGGCGTTCAGCCCCAGCATTTT CASSSGPRGVQPQHF
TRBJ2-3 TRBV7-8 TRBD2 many TGTGCCAGCAGCTTAAAGCGTTCGGGGACTAGCGGCACAGATACGCAGTATTTT CASSLKRSGTSGTDTQYF
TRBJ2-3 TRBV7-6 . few TGTGCCAGCAGCCCCCGGGACACCCTGACGACAGATACGCAGTATTTT CASSPRDTLTTDTQYF
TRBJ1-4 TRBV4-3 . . TGCGCCAGCAGCCTAATAGACGGCTATGCAACTAATGAAAAACTGTTTTTT CASSLIDGYATNEKLFF
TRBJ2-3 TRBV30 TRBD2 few TGTGCCTGGACTAGCGGGAGATCAGATACGCAGTATTTT CAWTSGRSDTQYF
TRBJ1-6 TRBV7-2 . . TGTGCCAGCAGTACGGACTATAATTCACCCCTCCACTTT CASSTDYNSPLHF
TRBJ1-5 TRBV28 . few TGTGCCAGCAGTTCGTACTATAGCAATCAGCCCCAGCATTTT CASSSYYSNQPQHF
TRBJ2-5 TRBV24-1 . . TGTGCCACCAGTGATTTTGCAGGGGGAGGGTTCGAGACCCAGTACTTC CATSDFAGGGFETQYF
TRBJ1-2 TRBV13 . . TGTGCCAGCAGCCTCAATCCGGGGGCTGGCTACACCTTC CASSLNPGAGYTF
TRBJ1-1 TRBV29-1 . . TGCAGCGTTGAGAGTCCGGGGGCTGAAGCTTTCTTT CSVESPGAEAFF
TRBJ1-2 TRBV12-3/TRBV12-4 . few TGTGCCAGCAGTTCCCCCGGACAGACGTTTCACACCTTC CASSSPGQTFHTF
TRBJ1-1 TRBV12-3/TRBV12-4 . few TGTGCCAGCAGTTTTATTGGGGGGAACACTGAAGCTTTCTTT CASSFIGGNTEAFF
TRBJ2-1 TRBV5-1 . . TGCGCCAGCAGCTTGTTAGGGGGTCTTTTTGATGAGCAGTTCTTC CASSLLGGLFDEQFF
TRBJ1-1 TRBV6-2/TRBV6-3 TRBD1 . TGTGCCAGCAGTTTCCGTCCCGGGACAGGGGCTGAAGCTTTCTTT CASSFRPGTGAEAFF
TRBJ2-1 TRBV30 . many TGTGCCTGGTCGGGAGTATCCTACAATGAGCAGTTCTTC CAWSGVSYNEQFF
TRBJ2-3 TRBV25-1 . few TGTGCCAGCAGTGAATATGGGGGGACCACAGATACGCAGTATTTT CASSEYGGTTDTQYF
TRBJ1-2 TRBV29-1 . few TGCAGCGACGATCTGCCGGACAGAATGAATGGTGGCTACACCTTC CSDDLPDRMNGGYTF
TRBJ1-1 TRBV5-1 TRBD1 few TGCGCCAGCAGCTTGGGACAGGGGGCTACGGCTTTCTTT CASSLGQGATAFF
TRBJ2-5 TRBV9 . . TGTGCCAGCAGCGTAGGTTCCCTCGTCGAGACCCAGTACTTC CASSVGSLVETQYF
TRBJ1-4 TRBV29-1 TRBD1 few TGCAGCGGCCTGACAGGGGCCCCCGAAAAACTGTTTTTT CSGLTGAPEKLFF
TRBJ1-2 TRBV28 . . TGTGCCAGCAGTTTACGGAATCAGAATGTAGGAAGCTACACCTTC CASSLRNQNVGSYTF
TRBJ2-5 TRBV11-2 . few TGTGCCAGCAGCTTAGGAGACAGAGTGGGATTCCAAGAGACCCAGTACTTC CASSLGDRVGFQETQYF
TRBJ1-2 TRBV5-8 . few TGTGCCAGCAGCTTCCTCGGGTCAGGTGGCTACACCTTC CASSFLGSGGYTF
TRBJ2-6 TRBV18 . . TGTGCCAGCTCACCACTTGAGGCGTCTGGGGCCAACGTCCTGACTTTC CASSPLEASGANVLTF
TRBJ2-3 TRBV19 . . TGTGCCAGTAGAAGGTCAAGCACAGATACGCAGTATTTT CASRRSSTDTQYF
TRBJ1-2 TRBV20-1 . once TGCAGTGCTAGAGATACAGACCTAAGAGTATATGGCTACACCTTC CSARDTDLRVYGYTF
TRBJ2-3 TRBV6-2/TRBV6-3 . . TGTGCCAGCAGTTACCCCCTGTGGGGCACAGATACGCAGTATTTT CASSYPLWGTDTQYF
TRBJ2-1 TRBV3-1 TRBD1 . TGTGCCAGCAGCCAATTTCCCCCGGGACAGGGGGGCAATGAGCAGTTCTTC CASSQFPPGQGGNEQFF
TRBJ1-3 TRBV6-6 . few TGTGCCAGCAGTGGGGGGACGACTGGAAACACCATATATTTT CASSGGTTGNTIYF
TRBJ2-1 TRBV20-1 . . TGCAGCCCAACACTCCCCTCCTACAATGAGCAGTTCTTC CSPTLPSYNEQFF
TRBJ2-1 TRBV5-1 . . TGCGCCAGCAGCTTGGTTGGGGATAGGGTCGACAATGAGCAGTTCTTC CASSLVGDRVDNEQFF
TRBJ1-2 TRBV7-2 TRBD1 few TGTGCCAGCAGCTTCCAAACTTACAGGGGCTCTACTGGCTACACCTTC CASSFQTYRGSTGYTF
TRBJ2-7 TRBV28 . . TGTGCCAGCAGTTTGGCGGGGTTCGGCGAGCAGTACTTC CASSLAGFGEQYF
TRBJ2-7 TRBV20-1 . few TGCAGTGCTAGCCCCGCCTACGAGCAGTACTTC CSASPAYEQYF
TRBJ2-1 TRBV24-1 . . TGTGCCACCAGTGAATATGGACGGATGGGCAATGAGCAGTTCTTC CATSEYGRMGNEQFF
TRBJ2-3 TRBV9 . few TGTGCCAGCAGCGTAGGGGATTGGAACCGAGATACGCAGTATTTT CASSVGDWNRDTQYF
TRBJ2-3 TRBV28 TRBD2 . TGTGCCAGCGGGTTAGCGGGGGCGGCGGATACGCAGTATTTT CASGLAGAADTQYF
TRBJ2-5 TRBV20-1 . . TGCAGTGCTAGTCCAGCCCTCCAAGAGACCCAGTACTTC CSASPALQETQYF
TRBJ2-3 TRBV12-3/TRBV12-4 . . TGTGCCAGCAGTTTAGGTACAGGGAGCGGCACAGATACGCAGTATTTT CASSLGTGSGTDTQYF
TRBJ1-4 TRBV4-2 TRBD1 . TGTGCCAGCAGCGCCCGGGACAGAGATGAAAAACTGTTTTTT CASSARDRDEKLFF
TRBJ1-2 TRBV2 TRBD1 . TGTGCCAGCAGTGAACGGGACAGGGATGGCTACACCTTC CASSERDRDGYTF
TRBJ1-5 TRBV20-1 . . TGCAGTGCTAGAGATCCGAAGCTCAATCAGCCCCAGCATTTT CSARDPKLNQPQHF
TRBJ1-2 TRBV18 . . TGTGCCAGCTCACCGATCGACAGGCCTTCTCCTAACTATGGCTACACCTTC CASSPIDRPSPNYGYTF